Detailed here is one TCR beta chain. Looked up from germline, CDR1 is KGHSH and CDR2 is LQKENI. V shed 3 bases, J shed 4 bases, and the junction held 9 bases outside the gene matches. This CDR3 comprises 18 residues. Cohorts were assigned according to the clinical history that participants reported. All exposed participants met a person with COVID-19 within 2 weeks before entering the study. The sample originates from a study of blood T cell repertoires in COVID-19. Under the authors' procedure: Quantification of nucleated cells was approximated via reference gene primer amplification. Libraries were prepared by immunoSEQ multiplex PCR; TCRdb keeps only in-frame clonotypes and omits some of them. Clonal size and the V and J genes are those of that table, whereas D and trimming came from the DNA. The table has about 220,000 clones, about 83% seen once.

The chain employs TRBV18 and TRBJ2-6; 10 nucleotides align to TRBD1. The clonotype was recovered from a woman aged 50 to 60 who had been exposed to COVID-19. What was sequenced was PBMCs or T cells enriched from blood (not recorded which). The CDR3 DNA sequence: TGTGCCAGCTCACCCGGTTGGACAGGGGGTGAAGGGGCCAACGTCCTGACTTTC. Translated, it gives CASSPGWTGGEGANVLTF.